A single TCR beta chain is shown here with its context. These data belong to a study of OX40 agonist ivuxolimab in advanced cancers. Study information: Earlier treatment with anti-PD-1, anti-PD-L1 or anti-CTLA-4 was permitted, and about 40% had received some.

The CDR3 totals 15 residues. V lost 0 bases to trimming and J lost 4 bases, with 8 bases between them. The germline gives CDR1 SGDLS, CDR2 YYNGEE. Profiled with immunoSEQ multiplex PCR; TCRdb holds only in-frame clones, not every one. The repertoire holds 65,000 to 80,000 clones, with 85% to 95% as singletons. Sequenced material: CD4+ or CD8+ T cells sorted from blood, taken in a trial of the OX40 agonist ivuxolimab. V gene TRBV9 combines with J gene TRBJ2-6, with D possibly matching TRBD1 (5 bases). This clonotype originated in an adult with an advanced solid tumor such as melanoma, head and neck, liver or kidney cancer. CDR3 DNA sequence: TGTGCCAGCAGCGTAGAAGGGGTCGGGGCCAACGTCCTGACTTTC. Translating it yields CASSVEGVGANVLTF.